One and the same sample provided the 9 T cell receptor beta chains below, sequenced in a study of metastatic and nonmetastatic thyroid tumors. No treatment of any kind had been given to any patient before thyroid surgery. With MiXCR, TCRdb called clones anew from the PCR reads. The sample lists some 8,500 clones, 35% occurring once. The sample was tumor tissue. These receptors originate from a female donor with papillary thyroid cancer or a benign thyroid nodule (not recorded which). Some clones in this sample may be carry-over from other donors' samples.

This clone has more than one count but fewer than ten. V gene TRBV6-2 or TRBV6-3 combines with J gene TRBJ2-7; no definite D call. Trimming removed 2 bases from V and 3 bases from J, with 11 bases in between. This CDR3 contains 14 residues. The germline V gene has CDR1 MNHEY and CDR2 SVGEGT. The CDR3 loop reads CASSYGRSRYEQYV. CDR3 bases: TGTGCCAGCAGTTACGGCCGGAGTCGCTACGAGCAGTACGTC.

This clone occurred a few times. The chain couples TRBV6-1 to TRBJ2-2, with 9 bases that match TRBD1. V lost 2 bases, J lost 5 bases, and 6 bases stayed unmatched. Germline values: CDR1 MNHNS, CDR2 SASEGT. This CDR3 spans 16 amino acids. CDR3 nucleotide sequence: TGTGCCAGCAGTGAATGGACAGGGGAAAGAACCGGGGAGCTGTTTTTT. It yields the protein CASSEWTGERTGELFF.

DNA for the CDR3: TGTGCCAGCTCACTAGGTCTGGCCTCTACCTACGAGCAGTACTTC. It encodes CASSLGLASTYEQYF. This rearrangement joins TRBV18 to TRBJ2-7, with D unclear. V lost 4 bases, J lost 2 bases, and 15 bases lay in between. The CDR3 totals 15 residues. Germline loops: CDR1 KGHSH, CDR2 LQKENI. The full variable domain, completed using reference TRBV18 and TRBJ2-7, is NAGVMQNPRHLVRRRGQEARLRCSPMKGHSHVYWYRQLPEEGLKFMVYLQKENIIDESGMPKERFSAEFPKEGPSILRIQQVVRGDSAAYFCASSLGLASTYEQYFGPGTRLTVT.

Sample share makes this clone medium-sized (0.01 to 0.1%). J is TRBJ2-3 and V is TRBV7-8; 7 bases line up with TRBD2. There are 14 residues in the CDR3. Germline V CDR1 and CDR2: SGHVS, FQNEAQ. V lost 11 bases, J lost 2 bases, and 10 bases stayed unmatched. CDR3 nucleotide sequence: TGTGCCGTATCGGAGGGGACTATCACAGATACGCAGTATTTT. This translates into CAVSEGTITDTQYF.

This chain joins TRBV4-1 and TRBJ2-7, with TRBD2 matching over 8 bases. With 1 base clipped from V and 10 bases from J, the junction kept 9 bases outside the gene matches. The CDR3 extends over 14 amino acids. Germline V gives CDR1 MGHRA, CDR2 YSYEKL. The CDR3 nucleotides read TGCGCCAGCAGCCAAGCCCAAGCGGGAGAACATCAGTACTTC. This translates into CASSQAQAGEHQYF.

Ten or more counts support this clone. The germline gene is not matched at one end of the junction; a read error may be the cause. The chain is built from TRBV20-1 and TRBJ1-4; possible D gene TRBD1, 6 bases. The CDR3 spans 10 residues. Germline V lookup: CDR1 DFQATT, CDR2 SNEGSKA (reference sequence). The DNA of the CDR3 is TGCAGTGCTACTGGGAGACAGGTGGTTTTT. It is translated as CSATGRQVVF.

V is TRBV12-3 or TRBV12-4 and J is TRBJ1-2; maybe TRBD1 (6 bases). V was shortened by 2 bases and J by 7 bases, with 14 bases between the two germline ends. The length of the CDR3 is 14 residues. CDR3 bases: TGTGCCAGCAGTTTACAGGGAAAGGGGGGTGGCTACACCTTC. Amino acid sequence: CASSLQGKGGGYTF.

This clone was counted only a few times. The J gene is TRBJ2-7, the V gene TRBV19; TRBD2 matches 10 bases. With V trimmed by 3 bases and J by 3 bases, 2 bases remained unmatched. The germline V gene encodes CDR1 LNHDA and CDR2 SQIVND (reference sequence). The CDR3 is 14 residues long. CDR3 sequence (DNA): TGTGCCAGTAGTATTAGCGGGAGGAACTACGAGCAGTACTTC. This translates into CASSISGRNYEQYF.

This sequence joins TRBV3-1 and TRBJ1-1, with 7 bases matching TRBD1. V was clipped by 4 bases and J by 3 bases; unmatched bases: 5. The V gene's germline CDR1 is LGHDT and CDR2 YNNKEL (reference sequence). CDR3 length: 14 amino acids. The CDR3 reads CASSRSDRDTEAFF. Here the CDR3 DNA reads TGTGCCAGCAGCCGGTCAGACAGGGACACTGAAGCTTTCTTT.